The 9 T cell receptor beta chains listed next were all sequenced from one sample in a study of blood T cell repertoires in COVID-19. Sequencing used immunoSEQ multiplex PCR; TCRdb keeps in-frame clones, though not all of them. The sample includes 250,000 or so clones, 86% of them seen just once. The material sequenced was peripheral blood. These receptor sequences come from a middle-aged man with active or convalescent COVID-19.

The J gene is TRBJ2-1, the V gene TRBV6-6, with 9 nucleotides matching TRBD2. V was clipped by 5 bases and J by 0 bases; unmatched bases: 11. Germline V gene lookup returns CDR1 MNHNY and CDR2 SVGAGI (reference sequence). The CDR3 has 18 amino acids. The CDR3 nucleotides read TGTGCCAGCAGTCGACTCGGCGGGAGGGGTTTCTCCTACAATGAGCAGTTCTTC. It translates to CASSRLGGRGFSYNEQFF.

The CDR3 is CASGLVEAATEAFF. CDR3 DNA sequence: TGTGCTAGTGGTTTGGTAGAGGCAGCCACTGAAGCTTTCTTT. The genes are TRBV12-5 and TRBJ1-1; D gene uncertain. Germline-derived CDR1 and CDR2 are LGHNT and FRNRAP. The CDR3 spans 14 residues. V lost 0 bases, J lost 4 bases, and 9 bases lay in between.

This clone was seen just once. The V and J genes are TRBV6-6 and TRBJ1-3; D is perhaps TRBD1 (6 bases). V lost 5 bases and J 4 bases, leaving 15 bases between the germline ends. Per germline, CDR1 MNHNY and CDR2 SVGAGI (reference sequence). The CDR3 has 15 amino acids. The CDR3 loop is CASSKSPGTGNTIYF. The CDR3 region has the DNA TGTGCCAGCAGTAAGAGCCCAGGGACAGGAAACACCATATATTTT.

The chain combines TRBV4-1 with TRBJ2-1; TRBD2 aligns across 15 bases. Germline trimming cut 5 bases from V and 7 bases from J; bases unmatched to any gene: 3. Per germline, CDR1 MGHRA and CDR2 YSYEKL. The length of the CDR3 is 15 residues. The CDR3 nucleotides are TGCGCCAGCAGCTGGACTAGCGGGGGGGCTAATGAGCAGTTCTTC. Protein: CASSWTSGGANEQFF.

This clone came up once. The chain recombines TRBV19 with TRBJ2-3; 9 nucleotides line up with TRBD1. The CDR3 has 15 amino acids. With V trimmed by 5 bases and J by 2 bases, 5 bases remained unmatched. Per germline, CDR1 LNHDA and CDR2 SQIVND (reference sequence). The DNA for the CDR3 is TGTGCCAGTAGTCCGGACAGGGGCCCCACAGATACGCAGTATTTT. As protein: CASSPDRGPTDTQYF.

The rearrangement uses TRBV7-9 and TRBJ1-4, with D perhaps matching TRBD1 (5 bases). CDR3 size: 14 residues. The germline V gene encodes CDR1 SEHNR and CDR2 FQNEAQ (reference sequence). Trimming stripped 5 bases from V and 15 bases from J, with 22 bases between. The CDR3 reads CASSPSKDSKRVFF. CDR3 sequence (DNA): TGTGCCAGCAGCCCGTCGAAAGACAGTAAAAGAGTGTTTTTT.

V is TRBV3-1 (or the pseudogene TRBV3-2) and J is TRBJ1-3; D not resolved. Trimming took off 0 bases at V and 4 bases at J, with 13 bases between the two ends. In germline, CDR1 is LGHDT, CDR2 YNNKEL (reference sequence). The CDR3 length is 16 residues. This CDR3 reads CASSQDRQRRGNTIYF. For the CDR3, the DNA is TGTGCCAGCAGCCAAGATCGCCAACGGAGGGGAAACACCATATATTTT.

This chain links TRBV7-3 with TRBJ1-1; D is perhaps TRBD1 (6 bases). Germline V lookup: CDR1 SGHTA, CDR2 FQGTGA. Between the trimmed V and J ends, which lost 0 bases and 2 bases, there was a span of 10 bases. CDR3 length: 15 residues. This CDR3 reads CASSLTKQGNTEAFF. CDR3 coding DNA: TGTGCCAGCAGCTTAACGAAACAGGGTAACACTGAAGCTTTCTTT.

The gene calls are TRBV3-1 (or the pseudogene TRBV3-2) and TRBJ1-6; D gene uncertain. Germline V CDR1 and CDR2: LGHDT, YNNKEL (reference sequence). V lost 1 base, J lost 2 bases, and 9 bases lay in between. This CDR3 region has 16 residues. Here the CDR3 DNA reads TGTGCCAGCAGCCAAGCCACAGACGCCTATAATTCACCCCTCCACTTT. Its translation is CASSQATDAYNSPLHF.